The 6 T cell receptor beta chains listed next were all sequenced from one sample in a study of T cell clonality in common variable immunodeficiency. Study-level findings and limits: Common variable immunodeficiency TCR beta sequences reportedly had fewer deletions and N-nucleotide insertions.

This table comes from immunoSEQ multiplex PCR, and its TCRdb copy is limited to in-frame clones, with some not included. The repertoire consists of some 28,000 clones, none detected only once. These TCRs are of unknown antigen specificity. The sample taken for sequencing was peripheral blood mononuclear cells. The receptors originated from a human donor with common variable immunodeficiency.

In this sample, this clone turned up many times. Incomplete CDR3 DNA: TGTGCCAGCAGCCCCAGTCTGTATGAG. This codes for CASSPSLYE. The whole CDR3 reads CASSPSLYEQFF. The rearrangement joins TRBV7-2 to TRBJ2-1; the D is unclear. The read ends 3 residues shy of where the CDR3 ends; the end is completed using the germline J gene. This CDR3 comprises 12 residues. Per germline, CDR1 SGHTA and CDR2 FQGNSA. Trimming took off 5 bases at V and 8 bases at J, with 10 bases between the two ends.

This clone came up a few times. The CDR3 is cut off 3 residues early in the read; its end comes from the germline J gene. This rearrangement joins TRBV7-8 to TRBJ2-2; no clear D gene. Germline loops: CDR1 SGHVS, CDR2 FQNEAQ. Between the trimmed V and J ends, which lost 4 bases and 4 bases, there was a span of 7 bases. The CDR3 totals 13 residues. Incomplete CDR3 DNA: TGTGCCAGCAGCTCCTCTGTCACCGGGGAG. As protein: CASSSSVTGE. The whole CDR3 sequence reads CASSSSVTGELFF.

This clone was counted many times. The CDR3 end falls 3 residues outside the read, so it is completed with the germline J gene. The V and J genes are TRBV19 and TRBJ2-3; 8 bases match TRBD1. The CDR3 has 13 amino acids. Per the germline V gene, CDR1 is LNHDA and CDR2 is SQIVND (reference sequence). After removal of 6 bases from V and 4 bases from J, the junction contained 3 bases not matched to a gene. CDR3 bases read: TGTGCCAGTAGCAGGGGGCTCGCAGATACG. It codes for CASSRGLADT. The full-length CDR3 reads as CASSRGLADTQYF.

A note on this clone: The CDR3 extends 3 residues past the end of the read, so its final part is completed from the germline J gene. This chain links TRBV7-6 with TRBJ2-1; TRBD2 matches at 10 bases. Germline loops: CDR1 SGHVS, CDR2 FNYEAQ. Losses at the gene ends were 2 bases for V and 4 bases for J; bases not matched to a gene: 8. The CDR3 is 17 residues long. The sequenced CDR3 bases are TGTGCCAGCAGCTTAAGTAGCGGGGGGAATTCGTACAATGAG. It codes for CASSLSSGGNSYNE. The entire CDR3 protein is CASSLSSGGNSYNEQFF.

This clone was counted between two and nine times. This CDR3 reads CASSRTGGQETQYF. The CDR3 DNA, read in part, is TGTGCCAGCAGCCGAACAGGGGGCCAAGAGACC. This sequence joins TRBV7-2 and TRBJ2-5, with 8 positions matching TRBD1. The missing CDR3 end, 3 residues past where the read stops, is filled in from the germline J gene. CDR3 length equals 14 residues. Germline lookup yields CDR1 SGHTA and CDR2 FQGNSA. Trimming removed 5 bases from V and 1 base from J; junction bases left unmatched: 3.

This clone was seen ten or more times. The CDR3 here is CATSDKRGVTDTQYF. The CDR3 bases that were read are TGTGCCACCAGTGATAAGCGGGGGGTCACAGATACG. V and J are TRBV24-1 and TRBJ2-3; 9 nucleotides agree with TRBD2. The sequenced fragment ends 3 residues before the CDR3 boundary, so the rest is inferred from the germline J gene. The CDR3 contains 15 residues. CDR1 KGHDR and CDR2 SFDVKD come from the germline V gene. V gave up 3 bases and J gave up 2 bases; unmatched junction bases: 2.